The rows below give T cell receptor beta chains drawn from one sample of a study of T cell changes during pregnancy in multiple sclerosis. Method: immunoSEQ multiplex PCR; TCRdb's copy keeps in-frame clones and lacks some. The sample carries 42,000 or so clones, approximately 94% recorded once. Sequenced here: CD8+ T cells from peripheral blood mononuclear cells, sampled in the third trimester of pregnancy. Receptor source: a female donor with multiple sclerosis, enrolled in a pregnancy study. Each CDR3 is given with its conserved first and last residue. The order of the fields is CDR3 DNA, CDR3 protein, J gene, clone size, D gene, V gene. The D gene is left open where the match is weak. Only some rows state a clone size, as once, few, many or a class for expanded clones.

TGTGCCAGCAGCTCCTACACCGGGGAGCTGTTTTTT CASSSYTGELFF TRBJ2-2 . . TRBV5-4
TGTGCCAGCAGCTTAGCGCGGGGACTTCCCCGCGAGCAGTACTTC CASSLARGLPREQYF TRBJ2-7 . . TRBV7-8
TGCGCCAGCAGCTTGCGGACAGGGGAATACGAGCAGTACTTC CASSLRTGEYEQYF TRBJ2-7 . TRBD1 TRBV5-1
TGTGCCAGCAGTTACGGCCAGGGGCCTGGCGGCTACACCTTC CASSYGQGPGGYTF TRBJ1-2 . . TRBV6-5
TGTGCCAGCAGTTGGGGACAGTCCTCTGGAAACACCATATATTTT CASSWGQSSGNTIYF TRBJ1-3 . TRBD1 TRBV28
TGTGCCAGTTGGGCCGGAGATACGCAGTATTTT CASWAGDTQYF TRBJ2-3 . . TRBV19
TGTGCCAGTAGTTCGGCTAGCGGGAGGACGCAGTATTTT CASSSASGRTQYF TRBJ2-3 once TRBD2 TRBV19
TGTGCCAGCAGCAGGGGATATGGCTACACCTTC CASSRGYGYTF TRBJ1-2 . . TRBV27
TGCAGCGTTGATGATGGACTAGCGGATAACCCTGTTGACAATGAGCAGTTCTTC CSVDDGLADNPVDNEQFF TRBJ2-1 . TRBD2 TRBV29-1
TGTGCCAGCAGTTATTCGAACACAGGGGATGGCTACACCTTC CASSYSNTGDGYTF TRBJ1-2 . TRBD1 TRBV6-5
TGTGCCAGCAGCTTCGGACTAGCGGGTAATGAGCAGTTCTTC CASSFGLAGNEQFF TRBJ2-1 . TRBD2 TRBV5-4
TGTGCCAGCAGCTTCGGGTTCAGGGAAATCTACAATGAGCAGTTCTTC CASSFGFREIYNEQFF TRBJ2-1 . . TRBV7-8
TGTGCCAGCAGTTATACCGGGACAGAAGCTTTCTTT CASSYTGTEAFF TRBJ1-1 . . TRBV6-5
TGTGCCAGCAGGCCCGGGCTGCGGGAGGGGCCAGATACGCAGTATTTT CASRPGLREGPDTQYF TRBJ2-3 . TRBD2 TRBV7-2
TGTGCCAGCAGTCTTAACAGTCACTCCTACGAGCAGTACTTC CASSLNSHSYEQYF TRBJ2-7 . . TRBV27
TGTGCCAGCAGTTTTCCCATTCCAGGGGGGTCCCTCGGGAATCAGCCCCAGCATTTT CASSFPIPGGSLGNQPQHF TRBJ1-5 . TRBD1 TRBV27
TGTGCCAGCAGCTTAGGAGGACAGGTCGATTACAATGAGCAGTTCTTC CASSLGGQVDYNEQFF TRBJ2-1 . TRBD1 TRBV11-2
TGTGCCATACTTAACTCACAGGATAGCTCTGGAAACACCATATATTTT CAILNSQDSSGNTIYF TRBJ1-3 . . TRBV10-3
TGTGCCAGCAGCTGGACTAGGAATACGCAGTATTTT CASSWTRNTQYF TRBJ2-3 . TRBD2 TRBV13
TGTGCCACCAGCAGAACACAGGGGGCTGGTCAGCCCCAGCATTTT CATSRTQGAGQPQHF TRBJ1-5 . TRBD1 TRBV15